This T cell receptor (beta chain) was captured in a study of blood T cell repertoires in COVID-19. On the study more broadly: Collection of acute and convalescent COVID-19 samples took place in the United States, Italy and Spain. Sources were T cells, B-cell-depleted T cells, or PBMCs; the material itself was cDNA or gDNA.

During active infection, Seattle patients enrolled and were then monitored through disease. Method: immunoSEQ multiplex PCR; TCRdb's copy keeps in-frame clones and lacks some. Of more than 350,000 clones listed, around 89% are singletons. The CDR3 consists of 16 residues. Per the germline V gene, CDR1 is PRHDT and CDR2 is FYEKMQ (reference sequence). After removal of 0 bases from V and 3 bases from J, the junction contained 4 bases not matched to a gene. The receptor's source is a woman aged 25 to 45 with COVID-19, enrolled during active disease. The sequencing sample was made of peripheral blood. The chain combines TRBV13 with TRBJ2-3; 9 nucleotides match TRBD2. The CDR3 protein is CASSLGGGGATDTQYF. CDR3 nucleotide sequence: TGTGCCAGCAGCTTAGGAGGCGGGGGGGCTACAGATACGCAGTATTTT.